Each of the 25 T cell receptor beta chains below was sequenced from the same sample in a study of blood T cell repertoires in COVID-19. The data were produced by immunoSEQ multiplex PCR, yet TCRdb's version contains in-frame clones alone and is incomplete. The sample contains fewer than 350,000 clones, approximately 91% of which appear only once. The sample taken for sequencing was PBMCs or T cells enriched from blood (not recorded which). These receptors were collected from a woman aged 40 to 50 with acute COVID-19.

The rearrangement uses TRBV7-8 and TRBJ2-6, with D possibly being TRBD2 (5 bases). Germline assignment: CDR1 SGHVS and CDR2 FQNEAQ. Trimming stripped 8 bases from V and 1 base from J, with 6 bases between. There are 13 residues in the CDR3. The DNA of the CDR3 is TGTGCCAGCCGGGATTCTGGGGCCAACGTCCTGACTTTC. This encodes CASRDSGANVLTF.

V is TRBV10-3 and J is TRBJ1-2; tentative D call: TRBD1 (6 bases). The CDR3 consists of 16 residues. Looked up from germline, CDR1 is ENHRY and CDR2 is SYGVKD. The V end was cut by 5 bases, the J end by 0 bases, with 16 bases between. The CDR3 DNA follows: TGTGCCATCAGTCCTATGCCGGGACAAGCTAACTATGGCTACACCTTC. As protein: CAISPMPGQANYGYTF.

The chain uses TRBV27 and TRBJ1-1; tentative D call: TRBD1 (5 bases). The CDR3 is made up of 12 amino acids. Germline CDR1 reads MNHEY; CDR2 reads SMNVEV (reference sequence). Trimming cost V 3 bases and J 7 bases, with 9 bases left between them. In DNA form, the CDR3 reads TGTGCCAGCAGTTTTAAGCAGGGTGAAGCTTTCTTT. Residues: CASSFKQGEAFF.

The V and J genes are TRBV5-4 and TRBJ1-2; D unresolved. V gave up 1 base and J gave up 5 bases, with 6 bases separating them. Per germline, CDR1 SGHNT and CDR2 YYREEE (reference sequence). The CDR3 covers 12 residues. This CDR3 reads CASSLREYGYTF. In nucleotides, the CDR3 is TGTGCCAGCAGCTTGCGGGAGTATGGCTACACCTTC.

The rearrangement uses TRBV11-1 and TRBJ1-1; 7 nucleotides agree with TRBD1. V shed 4 bases, J shed 0 bases, and the junction held 2 bases outside the gene matches. Germline CDR1 reads SGHAT; CDR2 reads FQDESV (reference sequence). This CDR3 has 14 residues. In DNA form, the CDR3 reads TGTGCCAGCAGCTCACAGGGGCTGAACACTGAAGCTTTCTTT. This codes for CASSSQGLNTEAFF.

The J gene is TRBJ1-2, the V gene TRBV6-6; 8 nucleotides line up with TRBD1. The germline V gene encodes CDR1 MNHNY and CDR2 SVGAGI (reference sequence). This CDR3 has 15 amino acids. With V trimmed by 6 bases and J by 4 bases, 10 bases remained unmatched. CDR3 protein: CASSRSGGDVYGYTF. The CDR3 nucleotides are TGTGCCAGCAGCCGTTCAGGGGGCGATGTCTATGGCTACACCTTC.

V gene TRBV2 combines with J gene TRBJ2-3, with a weak D call TRBD1 (5 bases). The CDR3 has 12 residues. Deletions cut 2 bases from V and 6 bases from J, with 6 bases between. Germline values: CDR1 SNHLY, CDR2 FYNNEI. The CDR3 region is CASSETGDTQYF. Written as DNA, the CDR3 is TGTGCCAGCAGTGAAACAGGTGATACGCAGTATTTT.

This rearrangement joins TRBV27 to TRBJ1-6; TRBD1 is a possible D gene (5 bases). The CDR3 has 14 residues. The germline V and J ends were trimmed by 8 bases and 5 bases, with 13 bases remaining between them. CDR1 is MNHEY, CDR2 SMNVEV, per germline (reference sequence). The CDR3 protein is CASSPGLHNSPLHF. CDR3 coding DNA: TGTGCCAGCTCGCCGGGACTCCATAATTCACCCCTCCACTTT.

This rearrangement joins TRBV7-8 to TRBJ1-1; D is ambiguous. The CDR3 spans 13 residues. Germline CDR1 is SGHVS and CDR2 is FQNEAQ. The germline V and J ends were trimmed by 5 bases and 0 bases, with 7 bases remaining between them. CDR3 coding DNA: TGTGCCAGCAGCCCCCGTATGAACACTGAAGCTTTCTTT. This sequence encodes CASSPRMNTEAFF.

The chain joins TRBV2 to TRBJ2-2, with TRBD1 identical over 9 bases. In germline, CDR1 is SNHLY, CDR2 FYNNEI. The CDR3 is 15 amino acids. The ends lost 7 bases at V and 5 bases at J; junction bases unmatched: 8. The CDR3 loop reads CASNFEQGATGELFF. The CDR3 nucleotides are TGTGCCAGCAACTTTGAACAGGGGGCAACCGGGGAGCTGTTTTTT.

This rearrangement joins TRBV10-3 to TRBJ2-7, with 7 bases identical to TRBD2. With V trimmed by 3 bases and J by 7 bases, 0 bases remained unmatched. Germline V lookup: CDR1 ENHRY, CDR2 SYGVKD. This CDR3 comprises 11 residues. The CDR3 loop reads CAISDGREQYF. CDR3 sequence (DNA): TGTGCCATCAGTGACGGGAGGGAGCAGTACTTC.

Regarding this clone: A read error may produce the germline difference seen at one junction end. The chain carries TRBV2 and TRBJ1-4; D unresolved. CDR1 is SNHLY and CDR2 is FYNNEI in the germline V gene. The CDR3 length is 12 residues. The CDR3 is CASREVNEKLFF. In nucleotides, the CDR3 is TGTGCCAGCAGGGAAGTAAATGAAAAACTGTTTTTT.

The chain links TRBV6-5 to TRBJ1-5; possibly TRBD1 for D (5 bases). Germline assignment: CDR1 MNHEY and CDR2 SVGAGI. The CDR3 length is 13 residues. V lost 2 bases to trimming and J lost 6 bases, with 8 bases between them. CDR3 DNA: TGTGCCAGCAGTTACAGGGGATCTCAGCCCCAGCATTTT. Translating gives CASSYRGSQPQHF.

The chain is built from TRBV30 and TRBJ1-6, with D tentatively TRBD1 (5 bases). The germline V and J ends were trimmed by 0 bases and 6 bases, with 9 bases remaining between them. This CDR3 region has 14 residues. Germline loops: CDR1 GTSNPN, CDR2 SVGIG (reference sequence). CDR3 coding DNA: TGTGCCTGGAGTGTAGACAGCGTTAATTCACCCCTCCACTTT. Translated: CAWSVDSVNSPLHF.

In this sample, this clone turned up a few times. Other nucleotide sequences from this sample produce the same CDR3. V usage is TRBV10-3 and J usage is TRBJ1-5, with 7 nucleotides matching TRBD1. Germline values: CDR1 ENHRY, CDR2 SYGVKD. This CDR3 region has 15 residues. V was clipped by 2 bases and J by 2 bases; unmatched bases: 3. CDR3 in amino acids: CAISETGQGNQPQHF. CDR3 coding DNA: TGTGCCATCAGTGAGACTGGACAGGGCAATCAGCCCCAGCATTTT.

The V and J genes are TRBV7-2 and TRBJ2-7; D ambiguous. The CDR3 has 14 residues. Germline CDR1 SGHTA, CDR2 FQGNSA. The V end lost 2 bases, the J end lost 2 bases, and 10 bases lay between the germline ends. The CDR3 sequence: CASSLSPSTYEQYF. Written as DNA, the CDR3 is TGTGCCAGCAGCTTAAGCCCCTCTACCTACGAGCAGTACTTC.

CDR3 residues: CASSLGTGTYGYTF. The CDR3 nucleotides read TGTGCCAGCAGTTTAGGGACAGGGACGTATGGCTACACCTTC. The chain employs TRBV28 and TRBJ1-2; 9 bases line up with TRBD1. V was clipped by 2 bases and J by 5 bases; unmatched bases: 3. Germline V gives CDR1 MDHEN, CDR2 SYDVKM. The length of the CDR3 is 14 residues.

The rearrangement uses TRBV28 and TRBJ2-5; TRBD1 matches 9 bases. J gave up 5 bases and V 8 bases, and 9 bases lay outside the gene matches. CDR3 length: 14 residues. CDR1 is MDHEN, CDR2 SYDVKM, per germline. CDR3 DNA sequence: TGTGCCAGCCGAAAGACAGGGGGTTGGGAGACCCAGTACTTC. Translated, it gives CASRKTGGWETQYF.

V usage is TRBV7-9 and J usage is TRBJ1-4; D is unclear. This CDR3 region has 16 residues. Germline lookup yields CDR1 SEHNR and CDR2 FQNEAQ (reference sequence). Trimming took 3 bases from V and 3 from J, leaving 14 bases between them. CDR3 nucleotide sequence: TGTGCCAGCAGCTTGGAAGGAGTCGGGTCTAATGAAAAACTGTTTTTT. Residues: CASSLEGVGSNEKLFF.

This rearrangement joins TRBV5-3 to TRBJ2-1; TRBD1 is a possible D gene (6 bases). Being an ORF, TRBV5-3 has a function that is uncertain. The CDR3 is made up of 15 amino acids. The V end was cut by 3 bases, the J end by 8 bases, with 18 bases between. CDR3 loop: CARSYYRVRGYEQFF. The CDR3 DNA sequence: TGTGCCAGAAGCTACTACAGGGTTAGGGGTTATGAGCAGTTCTTC.

This clone has only one observation. The chain has TRBV5-1 and TRBJ2-5; 10 bases are a match to TRBD2. The junction had 2 bases not matched to a gene; V was cut back by 2 bases and J by 1 base. Germline V gene data show CDR1 as SGHRS and CDR2 as YFSETQ. The CDR3 has 15 residues. CDR3 protein: CASSFSGGRQETQYF. CDR3 DNA: TGCGCCAGCAGCTTTAGCGGGGGGCGCCAAGAGACCCAGTACTTC.

This chain links TRBV5-1 with TRBJ2-5; 9 nucleotides line up with TRBD2. This CDR3 is 17 amino acids long. The V and J ends lost 3 bases and 5 bases, in that order; junction bases with no gene match: 14. Germline-derived CDR1 and CDR2 are SGHRS and YFSETQ. The CDR3 loop is CASSSFRISGGSETQYF. The CDR3, as DNA: TGCGCCAGCAGCTCGTTTAGAATTAGCGGGGGTTCCGAGACCCAGTACTTC.

The V and J genes are TRBV6-5 and TRBJ2-7; TRBD2 agrees at 13 bases. V lost 6 bases and J lost 3; bases outside the gene matches: 5. Germline V gene sequence: CDR1 MNHEY, CDR2 SVGAGI. The CDR3 has 15 amino acids. This CDR3 is CASRRLAGGHYEQYF. The CDR3 DNA reads as TGTGCCAGCAGACGACTAGCGGGGGGCCACTACGAGCAGTACTTC.

The gene calls are TRBV24-1 and TRBJ2-5; D is perhaps TRBD2 (6 bases). CDR3 length equals 13 residues. Germline assignment: CDR1 KGHDR and CDR2 SFDVKD. Trimming stripped 9 bases from V and 0 bases from J, with 10 bases between. As DNA, the CDR3 is TGTGCCACCCAGCGGGCCCACCAAGAGACCCAGTACTTC. Protein sequence: CATQRAHQETQYF.

V is TRBV7-2 and J is TRBJ1-2; the match to TRBD1 covers 9 bases. Germline CDR1 SGHTA, CDR2 FQGNSA. The V and J ends lost 1 base and 8 bases, in that order; junction bases with no gene match: 8. The CDR3 sequence is 15 residues long. In nucleotides, the CDR3 is TGTGCCAGCAGCTTAGTCTGGGACAGGGAGGTGGGCTACACCTTC. This encodes CASSLVWDREVGYTF.